Following are 28 T cell receptor beta chains from one sample sequenced in a study of T cell responses to AZD1222 COVID-19 vaccine. Sequenced by immunoSEQ multiplex PCR; TCRdb stores in-frame clones only, minus some. The table has roughly 120,000 clones, 70% to 90% seen once. The sequences come from peripheral blood, collected on day 0 of AZD1222 vaccination. These receptors all stem from an adult in good health.

This clone turned up a few times. V and J are TRBV6-1 and TRBJ1-5; D uncertain. V gave up 3 bases and J gave up 5 bases, with 8 bases separating them. The length of the CDR3 is 13 residues. Germline V CDR1 and CDR2: MNHNS, SASEGT. The CDR3 sequence: CASSDSHYQPQHF. CDR3 DNA: TGTGCCAGCAGTGACAGCCATTATCAGCCCCAGCATTTT.

This clone was found a few times. The CDR3 reads CASSKVGQASLAKNIQYF. The CDR3 DNA is TGTGCCAGCAGCAAAGTGGGACAGGCATCTCTAGCCAAAAACATTCAGTACTTC. The V gene is TRBV21-1, the J gene TRBJ2-4; the table gives TRBD1 as D, unverified against the DNA. TRBV21-1 is deemed a pseudogene. CDR3 length equals 18 residues.

This chain joins TRBV14 and TRBJ1-5; 8 bases align to TRBD1. CDR3 length: 14 amino acids. CDR1 and CDR2 (germline): SGHDN, FVKESK. V was pared by 1 base and J by 5 bases, with 1 base of the junction left unmatched. The CDR3 DNA sequence: TGTGCCAGCAGCCAAGGGACAGGGTATCAGCCCCAGCATTTT. The encoded protein is CASSQGTGYQPQHF. The variable domain in full, completed from reference TRBV14 and TRBJ1-5, reads EAGVTQFPSHSVIEKGQTVTLRCDPISGHDNLYWYRRVMGKEIKFLLHFVKESKQDESGMPNNRFLAERTGGTYSTLKVQPAELEDSGVYFCASSQGTGYQPQHFGDGTRLSIL.

This chain uses TRBV18 with TRBJ2-5, with TRBD1 identical over 7 bases. The ends lost 1 base at V and 5 bases at J; junction bases unmatched: 4. This CDR3 has 14 residues. Germline lookup yields CDR1 KGHSH and CDR2 LQKENI. CDR3 nucleotide sequence: TGTGCCAGCTCACCACGACAGGGTTACGAGACCCAGTACTTC. This translates into CASSPRQGYETQYF.

The chain employs TRBV29-1 and TRBJ1-1, with D unclear. Germline V gene lookup returns CDR1 SQVTM and CDR2 ANQGSEA. V was trimmed by 6 bases and J by 1 base, leaving 9 bases between them. This CDR3 is 12 amino acids long. CDR3 bases: TGCAGCGTCCGAGATCAGAACACTGAAGCTTTCTTT. Amino acid sequence: CSVRDQNTEAFF.

The chain employs TRBV5-4 and TRBJ2-7; 8 bases are a match to TRBD2. CDR1 is SGHNT, CDR2 YYREEE, per germline (reference sequence). The trim removed 0 bases at V and 2 bases at J, leaving 4 bases unmatched. This CDR3 is 15 amino acids long. The CDR3 spells CASSLDGTSAYEQYF. The CDR3 DNA follows: TGTGCCAGCAGCTTGGATGGGACTAGTGCCTACGAGCAGTACTTC.

The J gene is TRBJ1-1, the V gene TRBV11-2; maybe TRBD1 (6 bases). Trimming shortened V by 1 base and J by 6 bases, and 15 bases separated the two germline ends. Germline lookup yields CDR1 SGHAT and CDR2 FQNNGV. CDR3 length: 15 residues. The CDR3 DNA follows: TGTGCCAGCAGCTTAGTTGGGGGGGCAGTCGCTGAAGCTTTCTTT. Protein product: CASSLVGGAVAEAFF.

This clone has more than one count but fewer than ten. The V gene is TRBV4-3, the J gene TRBJ1-2; TRBD1 might be the D (6 bases). Germline assignment: CDR1 LGHNA and CDR2 YSLEER. The CDR3 runs to 14 residues. The germline V and J ends were trimmed by 4 bases and 6 bases, with 15 bases remaining between them. The CDR3 protein is CASSRTTGADGYTF. CDR3 DNA sequence: TGCGCCAGCAGCCGGACCACGGGGGCTGATGGCTACACCTTC.

The V gene is TRBV30, the J gene TRBJ1-6; D is unclear. Trimming removed 2 bases at V and 14 bases at J, with 13 bases between. CDR3 length: 12 residues. Germline lookup yields CDR1 GTSNPN and CDR2 SVGIG (reference sequence). CDR3 loop: CAWSPWGLALHF. CDR3 nucleotides: TGTGCCTGGAGTCCGTGGGGTCTAGCCCTCCACTTT.

The V gene is TRBV14, the J gene TRBJ1-1, with a tentative D call TRBD1 (6 bases). CDR1 SGHDN and CDR2 FVKESK come from the germline V gene. The V end was cut by 5 bases, the J end by 0 bases, with 10 bases between. This CDR3 spans 14 amino acids. CDR3 amino acids: CASSSGDLNTEAFF. CDR3 nucleotides: TGTGCCAGCAGCTCAGGGGACTTGAACACTGAAGCTTTCTTT.

The chain recombines TRBV6-2 or TRBV6-3 with TRBJ1-1, with 10 bases aligning to TRBD1. CDR3 length equals 15 residues. V shed 5 bases, J shed 11 bases, and the junction held 14 bases outside the gene matches. The germline CDR1 and CDR2 sequences are MNHEY and SVGEGT. Written as DNA, the CDR3 is TGTGCCAGCAGTACCCGAAGGGACAGGGGAGAAACGGCTTTCTTT. It yields the protein CASSTRRDRGETAFF.

The V call is TRBV24-1, the J call TRBJ2-7; D gene unclear. Germline assignment: CDR1 KGHDR and CDR2 SFDVKD. The length of the CDR3 is 12 residues. Trimming removed 2 bases at V and 6 bases at J, with 7 bases between. The DNA for the CDR3 is TGTGCCACCAGTGATTCGAGCCGCGAGCAGTACTTC. Protein product: CATSDSSREQYF.

This chain uses TRBV12-3 or TRBV12-4 with TRBJ1-5; no definite D call. The CDR3 extends over 13 amino acids. Trimming took 2 bases from V and 2 from J, leaving 4 bases between them. For the CDR3, the DNA is TGTGCCAGCAGTTTAACAGGCAATCAGCCCCAGCATTTT. It is translated as CASSLTGNQPQHF.

The CDR3 protein is CATPTGEATNEKLFF. The CDR3 coding sequence is TGTGCCACCCCGACGGGTGAAGCAACTAATGAAAAACTGTTTTTT. The J gene is TRBJ1-4, the V gene TRBV2; D uncertain. Germline values: CDR1 SNHLY, CDR2 FYNNEI. The V end lost 10 bases, the J end lost 0 bases, and 15 bases lay between the germline ends. The CDR3 length is 15 residues.

The chain is built from TRBV5-1 and TRBJ2-7; D remains unclear. The CDR3 covers 13 residues. CDR1 and CDR2 (germline): SGHRS, YFSETQ. V gave up 0 bases and J gave up 0 bases, with 4 bases separating them. CDR3 sequence reads: CASSLDGSYEQYF. The CDR3 DNA reads TGCGCCAGCAGCTTGGACGGCTCCTACGAGCAGTACTTC.

This rearrangement joins TRBV7-9 to TRBJ1-1, with a weak D call TRBD1 (5 bases). Germline-derived CDR1 and CDR2 are SEHNR and FQNEAQ (reference sequence). Trimming stripped 5 bases from V and 4 bases from J, with 17 bases between. The CDR3 runs to 15 residues. The CDR3, as DNA: TGTGCCAGCAGCGATGGGACCAACCCGACCACTGAAGCTTTCTTT. Translation gives CASSDGTNPTTEAFF.

This rearrangement joins TRBV9 to TRBJ2-1, with 7 bases matching TRBD1. V lost 3 bases and J lost 2; bases outside the gene matches: 2. The germline gives CDR1 SGDLS, CDR2 YYNGEE. The CDR3 loop spans 14 amino acids. The CDR3 here is CASSATGTYNEQFF. The CDR3 region has the DNA TGTGCCAGCAGCGCGACAGGGACCTACAATGAGCAGTTCTTC.

The genes are TRBV7-9 and TRBJ1-1; TRBD1 is a possible D gene (6 bases). Germline assignment: CDR1 SEHNR and CDR2 FQNEAQ (reference sequence). The V end was cut by 1 base, the J end by 1 base, with 7 bases between. This CDR3 has 14 residues. In DNA, the CDR3 is TGTGCCAGCAGCTTAGGAGGGGGGAACACTGAAGCTTTCTTT. It is translated as CASSLGGGNTEAFF.

In its sample, this clone was seen a few times. The CDR3 DNA reads as TGTGCCACCAGCACTACCGGGACCATTCTTAGCAACGATCAGCCCCAGCATTTT. Translated: CATSTTGTILSNDQPQHF. The rearrangement uses TRBV15 and TRBJ1-5; D may be TRBD1 (5 bases). The V gene lost 4 bases and the J gene lost 5 bases, with 24 bases spanning the gap. CDR3 length: 18 residues. Germline CDR1 and CDR2: LNHNV and YYDKDF (reference sequence).

In its sample, this clone was seen once. The chain uses TRBV2 and TRBJ1-1, with 7 bases aligning to TRBD1. Per the germline V gene, CDR1 is SNHLY and CDR2 is FYNNEI. This CDR3 has 15 amino acids. V lost 2 bases and J lost 2; bases outside the gene matches: 5. The CDR3 region is CASSELRQGNTEAFF. The CDR3 nucleotides are TGTGCCAGCAGTGAACTCCGACAGGGAAACACTGAAGCTTTCTTT.

This chain links TRBV3-1 (or the pseudogene TRBV3-2) with TRBJ1-6; D uncertain. This CDR3 has 12 residues. The germline V and J ends were trimmed by 2 bases and 13 bases, with 9 bases remaining between them. Per the germline V gene, CDR1 is LGHDT and CDR2 is YNNKEL (reference sequence). The CDR3 protein is CASSQTGAPLHF. The CDR3 DNA reads TGTGCCAGCAGCCAAACGGGAGCGCCCCTCCACTTT.

This clone came up once. V and J are TRBV20-1 and TRBJ2-1, with a weak D call TRBD1 (7 bases). V gave up 3 bases and J gave up 9 bases, with 18 bases separating them. This CDR3 contains 14 residues. Germline CDR1 reads DFQATT; CDR2 reads SNEGSKA (reference sequence). The CDR3 region has the DNA TGCAGTGCTAGTGTGGAGGGGGCGATGAGTGAGCAGTTCTTC. Protein sequence: CSASVEGAMSEQFF.

This clone was recorded once. The chain has TRBV6-6 and TRBJ1-1; D uncertain. The CDR3 sequence is 14 residues long. CDR1 is MNHNY, CDR2 SVGAGI, per germline (reference sequence). V was shortened by 0 bases and J by 6 bases, with 11 bases between the two germline ends. CDR3 sequence reads: CASSYSGSAAEAFF. In DNA, the CDR3 is TGTGCCAGCAGTTACTCTGGCTCGGCCGCTGAAGCTTTCTTT.

The rearrangement links TRBV19 to TRBJ1-4; 9 nucleotides align to TRBD1. Germline V gene data show CDR1 as LNHDA and CDR2 as SQIVND (reference sequence). V shed 6 bases, J shed 10 bases, and the junction held 9 bases outside the gene matches. The CDR3 totals 14 residues. The CDR3 DNA reads as TGTGCCAGTAGGACGCAGCCGACAGGGGGAAAACTGTTTTTT. This translates into CASRTQPTGGKLFF.

The chain has TRBV6-5 and TRBJ1-2; 8 bases fit TRBD1. Germline V gives CDR1 MNHEY, CDR2 SVGAGI. The CDR3 has 13 residues. The junction had 4 bases not matched to a gene; V was cut back by 6 bases and J by 4 bases. CDR3 sequence (DNA): TGTGCCAGCAGAACTGGACAGGGCTATGGCTACACCTTC. Its protein product is CASRTGQGYGYTF.

This sequence joins TRBV19 and TRBJ1-3; no firm D call. With 7 bases removed from V and 2 bases from J, the gap between germline ends came to 18 bases. In germline, CDR1 is LNHDA, CDR2 SQIVND (reference sequence). The CDR3 runs to 16 residues. The CDR3 loop reads CASTLRRAWAGNTIYF. The CDR3 nucleotides are TGTGCCAGTACCCTCCGCAGAGCTTGGGCTGGAAACACCATATATTTT.

The chain has TRBV7-3 and TRBJ2-2; D gene ambiguous. The CDR3 runs to 14 residues. Trimming left V 1 base short and J 7 bases short, with 10 bases between. Germline lookup yields CDR1 SGHTA and CDR2 FQGTGA. CDR3 loop: CASSLNTRGGELFF. In nucleotides, the CDR3 is TGTGCCAGCAGCTTAAACACGCGCGGCGGGGAGCTGTTTTTT.

This clone was seen just once. CDR3 sequence (DNA): TGCGCCAGCAGCCCCCCGGGACAGCGGTCCTACGAGCAGTACTTC. This translates into CASSPPGQRSYEQYF. The rearrangement links TRBV4-1 to TRBJ2-7; 7 bases line up with TRBD1. The CDR3 spans 15 residues. Germline loops: CDR1 MGHRA, CDR2 YSYEKL. V shed 4 bases and J 1 base; nucleotides not matched to a gene: 7.